The 26 T cell receptor beta chains given below trace back to one sample, sequenced in a study of control samples from healthy donors and cancer patients. Profiled with immunoSEQ multiplex PCR; TCRdb holds only in-frame clones, not every one. The sample yields 130,000 to 150,000 clones, approximately 92% seen once. Material for sequencing was blood. Source of these receptors: a man aged 30 to 45 in good health.

The rearrangement links TRBV19 to TRBJ1-4; D possibly corresponds to TRBD1 (6 bases). The CDR3 is 16 residues long. V was cut by 3 bases and J by 8 bases, with 19 bases left in between. Germline values: CDR1 LNHDA, CDR2 SQIVND (reference sequence). CDR3 nucleotide sequence: TGTGCCAGTAGTATGCCCCGGACAAGGAGGGGGGAAAAACTGTTTTTT. Encoded protein: CASSMPRTRRGEKLFF.

The rearrangement joins TRBV6-6 to TRBJ2-1; D remains unclear. V gave up 3 bases and J gave up 9 bases, with 21 bases separating them. The CDR3 is 16 residues long. From germline, CDR1 is MNHNY and CDR2 SVGAGI (reference sequence). The CDR3 region has the DNA TGTGCCAGCAGTTATATTTTGGGCGGCGGTGTTGCTGAGCAGTTCTTC. It specifies CASSYILGGGVAEQFF.

The rearrangement links TRBV19 to TRBJ1-1; D possibly corresponds to TRBD1 (5 bases). The germline CDR1 and CDR2 sequences are LNHDA and SQIVND (reference sequence). The CDR3 sequence is 17 residues long. V lost 9 bases to trimming and J lost 0 bases, with 23 bases between them. CDR3 in amino acids: CASSDGGLRIVNTEAFF. CDR3 in DNA: TGTGCCAGCAGCGACGGGGGACTCCGAATTGTGAACACTGAAGCTTTCTTT. Complete variable domain (other parts from reference TRBV19 and TRBJ1-1): DGGITQSPKYLFRKEGQNVTLSCEQNLNHDAMYWYRQDPGQGLRLIYYSQIVNDFQKGDIAEGYSVSREKKESFPLTVTSAQKNPTAFYLCASSDGGLRIVNTEAFFGQGTRLTVV.

This clone was observed a handful of times. The sample holds other DNA sequences that translate to the same CDR3. The chain employs TRBV28 and TRBJ1-1, with D possibly matching TRBD1 (5 bases). This CDR3 is built from 14 residues. Trimming removed 2 bases at V and 1 base at J, with 8 bases between. Germline V gene lookup returns CDR1 MDHEN and CDR2 SYDVKM. CDR3 nucleotides: TGTGCCAGCAGTTTACCTGGGGGGAACACTGAAGCTTTCTTT. Protein product: CASSLPGGNTEAFF.

The chain links TRBV10-3 to TRBJ1-2; 9 bases are shared with TRBD1. The germline V gene has CDR1 ENHRY and CDR2 SYGVKD. The ends lost 10 bases at V and 3 bases at J; junction bases unmatched: 3. CDR3 length: 12 amino acids. The DNA of the CDR3 is TGTGCCACCCGACAGGGGGACTATGGCTACACCTTC. It specifies CATRQGDYGYTF.

The chain carries TRBV9 and TRBJ2-1, with D perhaps matching TRBD2 (6 bases). V dropped 4 bases and J dropped 9 bases, with 20 bases sitting between them. Germline V gene lookup returns CDR1 SGDLS and CDR2 YYNGEE. The CDR3 totals 15 residues. CDR3 in DNA: TGTGCCAGCAGCCTAGGTGGGGGAGGAACACGTGAGCAGTTCTTC. Protein: CASSLGGGGTREQFF.

The V and J genes are TRBV28 and TRBJ1-3; TRBD1 matches 7 bases. V gave up 0 bases and J gave up 0 bases; unmatched junction bases: 2. CDR3 length equals 16 residues. Germline-derived CDR1 and CDR2 are MDHEN and SYDVKM. The CDR3 loop is CASSLWGQSSGNTIYF. The CDR3 DNA follows: TGTGCCAGCAGTTTATGGGGACAGAGCTCTGGAAACACCATATATTTT.

This chain uses TRBV2 with TRBJ2-2; D tentatively reads TRBD1 or TRBD2 (6 bases each). The germline gives CDR1 SNHLY, CDR2 FYNNEI. This CDR3 has 15 amino acids. V shed 7 bases and J shed 7 bases, with 19 bases lying between them. The CDR3 spells CASKRGSRLGGELFF. CDR3 bases: TGTGCCAGCAAGAGGGGGTCTAGACTAGGCGGGGAGCTGTTTTTT.

The chain links TRBV28 to TRBJ1-5, with 7 bases identical to TRBD1. CDR3 length equals 12 residues. From germline, CDR1 is MDHEN and CDR2 SYDVKM. With V trimmed by 5 bases and J by 12 bases, 7 bases remained unmatched. This CDR3 reads CASSILDRVQHF. The CDR3 nucleotides are TGTGCCAGCAGTATCCTAGACAGGGTCCAGCATTTT.

This clone was seen just once. The chain joins TRBV3-1 (or the pseudogene TRBV3-2) to TRBJ1-2; D possibly corresponds to TRBD1 (5 bases). The germline V gene encodes CDR1 LGHDT and CDR2 YNNKEL (reference sequence). CDR3 length: 11 residues. Deletions cut 8 bases from V and 7 bases from J, with 11 bases between. The CDR3 nucleotides are TGTGCCAGCCAGGGAGGCCGTGGCTACACCTTC. Protein product: CASQGGRGYTF.

The chain employs TRBV18 and TRBJ2-1; TRBD2 agrees at 7 bases. CDR1 is KGHSH and CDR2 is LQKENI in the germline V gene. J gave up 1 base and V 6 bases, and 15 bases lay outside the gene matches. The CDR3 is 18 amino acids. The CDR3 DNA reads TGTGCCAGCTCGTACAGGTCATCTAGCGGCCGATCCTACAATGAGCAGTTCTTC. Translating gives CASSYRSSSGRSYNEQFF.

V usage is TRBV28 and J usage is TRBJ2-7; the D is unclear. Per germline, CDR1 MDHEN and CDR2 SYDVKM. Trimming removed 2 bases from V and 4 bases from J, with 15 bases in between. This CDR3 spans 15 amino acids. The CDR3 spells CASSLRASGRYEQYF. In nucleotides, the CDR3 is TGTGCCAGCAGTTTAAGGGCATCGGGTAGGTACGAGCAGTACTTC.

The rearrangement uses TRBV9 and TRBJ2-1; possibly TRBD2 for D (5 bases). V was pared by 4 bases and J by 7 bases, with 15 bases between. The germline gives CDR1 SGDLS, CDR2 YYNGEE. The CDR3 totals 14 residues. CDR3 coding DNA: TGTGCCAGCAGCCTCACTAGTCAATCTAATGAGCAGTTCTTC. Its protein is CASSLTSQSNEQFF.

A word on this clone: At the DNA level, this CDR3 is encoded by other sequences in the same sample as well. The chain carries TRBV11-2 and TRBJ1-4; 7 positions agree with TRBD1. CDR3 length: 15 amino acids. CDR1 is SGHAT, CDR2 FQNNGV, per germline. The V segment lost 0 bases and the J segment 8 bases; nucleotides outside the gene matches: 6. Written as DNA, the CDR3 is TGTGCCAGCAGCTTAGACGACAGGGTTGGGGAAAAACTGTTTTTT. This codes for CASSLDDRVGEKLFF.

J is TRBJ1-2 and V is TRBV28, with 7 bases aligning to TRBD1. The junction had 10 bases not matched to a gene; V was cut back by 5 bases and J by 4 bases. The CDR3 runs to 15 residues. Germline V gene lookup returns CDR1 MDHEN and CDR2 SYDVKM. The DNA of the CDR3 is TGTGCCAGCAGTCCAGAGGGGGCCGGGAGCTATGGCTACACCTTC. Amino acids: CASSPEGAGSYGYTF.

This rearrangement joins TRBV4-1 to TRBJ2-7; 7 bases fit TRBD2. The CDR3 sequence is 16 residues long. Trimming took 0 bases from V and 5 from J; bases not matched to a gene: 10. CDR1 is MGHRA, CDR2 YSYEKL, per germline. CDR3 protein: CASSQEQRDWPNEQYF. The CDR3 nucleotides are TGCGCCAGCAGCCAAGAGCAGCGGGACTGGCCCAACGAGCAGTACTTC.

The chain combines TRBV7-8 with TRBJ2-7; D is possibly TRBD1 or TRBD2 (5 bases each). Germline V gene sequence: CDR1 SGHVS, CDR2 FQNEAQ. The length of the CDR3 is 13 residues. V lost 0 bases, J lost 3 bases, and 6 bases lay in between. In nucleotides, the CDR3 is TGTGCCAGCAGCTTAGCGAGGGGCTACGAGCAGTACTTC. Its translation is CASSLARGYEQYF.

This chain joins TRBV28 and TRBJ1-5; D not resolved. The germline gives CDR1 MDHEN, CDR2 SYDVKM. Trimming left V 7 bases short and J 4 bases short, with 14 bases between. This CDR3 has 14 amino acids. In nucleotides, the CDR3 is TGTGCCAGCATCAGCGGGATACCGAATCAGCCCCAGCATTTT. As protein: CASISGIPNQPQHF.

CDR3 DNA: TGTGCCAGCAGCTTTGACAGGGGGCAAGGCGGGGAGCTGTTTTTT. It translates to CASSFDRGQGGELFF. V is TRBV11-3 and J is TRBJ2-2; 10 bases map to TRBD1. Looked up from germline, CDR1 is SGHNT and CDR2 is YENEEA. J gave up 7 bases and V 3 bases, and 5 bases lay outside the gene matches. The CDR3 spans 15 residues.

This rearrangement joins TRBV7-8 to TRBJ2-1; 7 bases are a match to TRBD2. CDR3 length: 14 amino acids. The V gene end was trimmed by 0 bases and the J gene end by 8 bases; junction bases not matched to a gene: 4. Germline lookup yields CDR1 SGHVS and CDR2 FQNEAQ. CDR3 in amino acids: CASSLAGGAYEQFF. The CDR3 coding sequence is TGTGCCAGCAGCTTAGCGGGAGGGGCCTATGAGCAGTTCTTC.

This clone was seen a single time. The CDR3 nucleotides are TGTGCCAGCAGCGCAGCCCATGGACGGACAGATACGCAGTATTTT. Translated, it gives CASSAAHGRTDTQYF. J is TRBJ2-3 and V is TRBV13; D is ambiguous. Deletions cut 5 bases from V and 3 bases from J, with 15 bases between. CDR3 size: 15 residues. Germline assignment: CDR1 PRHDT and CDR2 FYEKMQ (reference sequence).

The J gene is TRBJ2-1, the V gene TRBV19; 8 positions agree with TRBD2. The ends lost 4 bases at V and 8 bases at J; junction bases unmatched: 7. The CDR3 has 14 amino acids. The V gene's germline CDR1 is LNHDA and CDR2 SQIVND (reference sequence). This CDR3 is CASSTRRGGDEQFF. In DNA form, the CDR3 reads TGTGCCAGTAGTACGCGTCGGGGGGGCGATGAGCAGTTCTTC.

This chain connects TRBV4-1 to TRBJ1-6, with 7 bases fitting TRBD1. The CDR3 spans 16 residues. After removal of 2 bases from V and 7 bases from J, the junction contained 8 bases not matched to a gene. Looked up from germline, CDR1 is MGHRA and CDR2 is YSYEKL. The CDR3 DNA sequence: TGCGCCAGCAGCCAAAATTTGGGACAGCGAAATTCACCCCTCCACTTT. It is translated as CASSQNLGQRNSPLHF.

The V and J genes are TRBV2 and TRBJ1-6; a possible D gene is TRBD1 (5 bases). CDR1 and CDR2 from the germline V gene are SNHLY and FYNNEI. This CDR3 has 14 amino acids. V gave up 8 bases and J gave up 8 bases, with 16 bases separating them. The CDR3 sequence is CASYHGAQDSPLHF. Written as DNA, the CDR3 is TGTGCCAGCTACCATGGGGCCCAGGATTCACCCCTCCACTTT.

The rearrangement joins TRBV7-2 to TRBJ1-1; TRBD1 matches 10 bases. V lost 1 base to trimming and J lost 4 bases; unmatched junction nucleotides: 3. The germline CDR1 and CDR2 sequences are SGHTA and FQGNSA. CDR3 length: 15 residues. The CDR3 sequence is CASSLEGTGVTEAFF. CDR3 sequence (DNA): TGTGCCAGCAGCTTAGAAGGGACAGGGGTCACTGAAGCTTTCTTT.

The chain joins TRBV28 to TRBJ2-1; 11 bases line up with TRBD2. Per germline, CDR1 MDHEN and CDR2 SYDVKM. Unmatched junction bases numbered 5, after V lost 5 bases and J lost 8 bases. The CDR3 runs 14 residues. For the CDR3, the DNA is TGTGCCAGCAGTGCACTAGCGGGAGTGGATGAGCAGTTCTTC. This gives the protein CASSALAGVDEQFF.